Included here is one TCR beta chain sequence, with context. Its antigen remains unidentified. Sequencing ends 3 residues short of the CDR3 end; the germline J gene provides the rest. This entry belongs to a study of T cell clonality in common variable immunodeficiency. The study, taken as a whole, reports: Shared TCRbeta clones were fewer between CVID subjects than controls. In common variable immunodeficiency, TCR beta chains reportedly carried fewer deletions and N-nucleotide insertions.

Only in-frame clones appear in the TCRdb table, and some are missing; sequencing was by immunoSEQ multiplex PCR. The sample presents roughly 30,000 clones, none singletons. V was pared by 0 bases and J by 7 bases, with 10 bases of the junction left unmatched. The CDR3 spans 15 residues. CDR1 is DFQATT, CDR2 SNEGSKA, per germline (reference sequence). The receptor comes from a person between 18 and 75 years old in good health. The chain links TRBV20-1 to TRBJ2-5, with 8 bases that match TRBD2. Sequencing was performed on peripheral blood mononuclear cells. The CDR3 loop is CSARDQASGWGTQYF. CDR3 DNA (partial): TGCAGTGCTAGAGATCAAGCTAGCGGGTGGGGGACC.